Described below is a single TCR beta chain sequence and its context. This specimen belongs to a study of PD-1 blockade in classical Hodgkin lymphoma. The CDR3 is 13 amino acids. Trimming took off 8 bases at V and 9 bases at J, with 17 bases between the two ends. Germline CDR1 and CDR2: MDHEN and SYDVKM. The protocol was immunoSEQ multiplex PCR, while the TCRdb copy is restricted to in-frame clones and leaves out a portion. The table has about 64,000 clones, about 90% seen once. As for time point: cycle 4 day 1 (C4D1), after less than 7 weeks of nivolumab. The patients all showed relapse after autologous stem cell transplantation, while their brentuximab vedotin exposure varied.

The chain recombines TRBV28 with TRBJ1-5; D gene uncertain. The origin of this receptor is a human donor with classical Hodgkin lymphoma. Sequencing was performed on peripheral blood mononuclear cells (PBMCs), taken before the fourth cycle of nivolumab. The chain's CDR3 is CASEESAFLPQHF. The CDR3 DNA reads TGTGCCAGCGAGGAATCGGCCTTTTTGCCCCAGCATTTT.